This record looks at one TCR beta chain sequence and its context. The data were taken from a study of control samples from healthy donors and cancer patients. Only in-frame clones appear in the TCRdb table, and some are missing; sequencing was by immunoSEQ multiplex PCR. Of around 110,000 clones listed, more than 75% are singletons. This sequence originates from a woman in her 70s in good health. The sample comprised blood.

In DNA form, the CDR3 reads TGTGCCAGCAGTAAAACAGGGGGATTTAATGAAGCTTTCTTT. Its translation is CASSKTGGFNEAFF. This chain uses TRBV27 with TRBJ1-1; 8 bases align to TRBD1. The CDR3 is made up of 14 amino acids. After removal of 5 bases from V and 7 bases from J, the junction contained 9 bases not matched to a gene. Germline CDR1 reads MNHEY; CDR2 reads SMNVEV (reference sequence).